The entry that follows covers one T cell receptor beta chain sequence. Its antigen specificity is not known. Nothing much larger sits one base from this clone, and base qualities are not available. Library generation was performed with RT-PCR. These reads were obtained on a NextSeq 550. TCRdb took the public reads, trimmed them with fastp at Q25, ran MiXCR for clone calling and kept in-frame beta chains. When rows share a CDR3 protein, they turn into one entry using the most common DNA and genes. The sample table lists over 150,000 distinct CDR3 sequences, roughly 31% of them with a count of one. The ten largest clones capture 3.2% of the sample. The CDR3 goes from the cysteine to the phenylalanine over 14 residues. Of all the DNA, just the CDR3 is kept, 42 bases in frame from base 1. Based on the germline V gene, the CDR1 and CDR2 sequences are ENHRY and SYGVKD. Clipping removes 5 bases from V and 8 bases from J, with 4 as the unmatched junction base count.

The data were taken from a study of patients and donors after allogeneic stem cell transplantation (dated by TCRdb to 2020 to 2022). The chain is assembled from TRBV10-3 and TRBJ2-1, with 12 bases in between that match TRBD2. The sample was blood, either unsorted or a sorted T cell fraction (not recorded which). The TCR sequence derives from a human donor who was either an allogeneic HSCT recipient or a stem cell or donor lymphocyte infusion donor (not recorded which). It is not recorded whose cells these are; they may come from a transplant donor. CDR3 protein: CAISPGLAGHEQFF. The DNA reads as follows: TGTGCCATCAGTCCCGGACTAGCGGGACATGAGCAGTTCTTC.